These T cell receptor beta chains were read from a single sample in a study of T cell repertoires in cytomegalovirus infection. TCRdb redid the calling of the reads with MiXCR, one entry per CDR3 protein. The data show about 740,000 distinct CDR3 sequences, about 40% seen once. The specimen sequenced was PBMCs. These receptors originate from a human donor in good health (CMV status not recorded). Some clones in this sample may be carry-over from other donors' samples. CDR3s include the opening cysteine and the closing phenylalanine or tryptophan. Rows give clone size only sometimes, using once, few, many, or a class for an expanded clone.

j_call | v_call | clone_size | cdr3_length | cdr3_aa
TRBJ2-7 | TRBV2 | - | 14 | CASSETGGLGEQYF
TRBJ2-2 | TRBV12-3/TRBV12-4 | few | 14 | CASSYGISTGELFF
TRBJ1-3 | TRBV28 | many | 19 | CASSLFMWGNPNSGNTIYF
TRBJ2-1 | TRBV19 | - | 13 | CASSIGEGRDQFF
TRBJ2-7 | TRBV4-1 | few | 14 | CASSHGQFTYEQYF
TRBJ1-2 | TRBV7-2 | few | 14 | CASRPPGGPYGYTF
TRBJ2-1 | TRBV7-2 | many | 15 | CASSLAFGTFNEQFF
TRBJ1-2 | TRBV28 | few | 14 | CASSSQGARWGYTF
TRBJ1-2 | TRBV19 | few | 13 | CASRLTGGSGYTF
TRBJ2-7 | TRBV6-5 | - | 15 | CDSSYAILDSYDQYF
TRBJ2-3 | TRBV28 | - | 18 | CASSLSLAGGGGTDTQYF
TRBJ2-3 | TRBV20-1 | once | 13 | CSASGRAADTQYF
TRBJ1-1 | TRBV12-3/TRBV12-4 | - | 14 | CASTPLQGRTEAFF
TRBJ2-7 | TRBV6-6 | few | 14 | CASSYSPLGYEQYF
TRBJ2-1 | TRBV12-3/TRBV12-4 | - | 12 | CASSPTGTTSVF
TRBJ1-2 | TRBV11-2 | few | 13 | CASSLVLSAGYTF
TRBJ2-7 | TRBV12-3/TRBV12-4 | - | 15 | CASRVGLAGAAEQYF
TRBJ1-2 | TRBV6-5 | few | 16 | CASSPLDRGRENGYTF
TRBJ2-7 | TRBV12-3/TRBV12-4 | - | 13 | CASSLEGVGEQYF
TRBJ2-6 | TRBV28 | many | 13 | CASSPTGANVLTF
TRBJ2-1 | TRBV27 | few | 17 | CASSLLGGRGSYNEQFF
TRBJ2-1 | TRBV7-9 | - | 15 | CASSRRGGSYNEQFF
TRBJ2-6 | TRBV12-3/TRBV12-4 | many | 15 | CASSFMSSGANVLTF
TRBJ1-5 | TRBV28 | many | 12 | CASSNRFQPQHF
TRBJ1-2 | TRBV4-1 | - | 19 | CASSLTWPTGQGKNYGYTF
TRBJ1-5 | TRBV12-3/TRBV12-4 | few | 13 | CASTLWGGEPQHF
TRBJ2-3 | TRBV11-2 | few | 13 | CASSLWGADTQYF
TRBJ2-7 | TRBV25-1 | few | 15 | CASSDPGTATYEQYF
TRBJ2-5 | TRBV28 | - | 13 | CASSQREIETQYF